These 21 T cell receptor beta chains were all obtained from the same sample, sequenced in a study of Ad26.COV2.S vaccination and SARS-CoV-2 variants. Treatment specified: roughly 20 received Ad26.COV2.S at low or high dose, single or two shots; about 5 received placebo; per-sample allocation not given. Collection of samples fell on day 63 after the first vaccine or placebo injection. This table comes from immunoSEQ multiplex PCR, and its TCRdb copy is limited to in-frame clones, with some not included. The repertoire holds under 600,000 clones, about 89% seen once, with 1.7% in the top ten. The sample here was peripheral blood, taken in a trial of Ad26.COV2.S vaccine versus placebo. The receptors here all came from a person between 18 and 65 years old who received the Ad26.COV2.S COVID-19 vaccine or a placebo.

The gene calls are TRBV2 and TRBJ1-5; D unclear. The germline CDR1 and CDR2 sequences are SNHLY and FYNNEI. This CDR3 contains 15 residues. Trimming shortened V by 3 bases and J by 2 bases, and 11 bases separated the two germline ends. The CDR3 region is CASSDSWGGNQPQHF. In DNA, the CDR3 is TGTGCCAGCAGTGATTCATGGGGAGGCAATCAGCCCCAGCATTTT.

J is TRBJ1-3 and V is TRBV18; D call uncertain. The CDR3 contains 15 residues. The V gene lost 0 bases and the J gene lost 2 bases, with 8 bases spanning the gap. CDR1 is KGHSH and CDR2 is LQKENI in the germline V gene. The CDR3: CASSPPSETGNTIYF. The CDR3 DNA sequence: TGTGCCAGCTCACCACCGTCAGAGACTGGAAACACCATATATTTT. Complete variable domain (other parts from reference TRBV18 and TRBJ1-3): NAGVMQNPRHLVRRRGQEARLRCSPMKGHSHVYWYRQLPEEGLKFMVYLQKENIIDESGMPKERFSAEFPKEGPSILRIQQVVRGDSAAYFCASSPPSETGNTIYFGEGSWLTVV.

This chain's CDR3 is CASSFLVLGTDTQYF. CDR3 bases: TGTGCCAGCAGTTTCCTCGTTCTGGGCACAGATACGCAGTATTTT. The chain joins TRBV28 to TRBJ2-3; D gene unclear. Trimming shortened V by 3 bases and J by 1 base, and 11 bases separated the two germline ends. The CDR3 extends over 15 amino acids. Germline V gene data show CDR1 as MDHEN and CDR2 as SYDVKM.

The J gene is TRBJ1-2, the V gene TRBV27; the D gene is possibly TRBD1 (6 bases). The CDR3 totals 14 residues. Germline V CDR1 and CDR2: MNHEY, SMNVEV (reference sequence). The V and J ends lost 0 bases and 8 bases respectively, with 13 bases between them. The DNA of the CDR3 is TGTGCCAGCAGTTTATCATCGGGGGCCCAAGGCTACACCTTC. It yields the protein CASSLSSGAQGYTF.

The chain joins TRBV6-2 or TRBV6-3 to TRBJ1-1; the D gene is possibly TRBD1 (6 bases). V was trimmed by 5 bases and J by 4 bases, leaving 14 bases between them. CDR1 and CDR2 from the germline V gene are MNHEY and SVGEGT. The CDR3 length is 14 residues. In DNA form, the CDR3 reads TGTGCCAGCAGTATCTCACAGGGAGGCACTGAAGCTTTCTTT. Its translation is CASSISQGGTEAFF.

The count of this clone is one. This sequence joins TRBV25-1 and TRBJ1-4; D might be TRBD1 (6 bases). Germline V gene sequence: CDR1 MGHDK, CDR2 SYGVNS. Trimming removed 7 bases from V and 11 bases from J, with 11 bases in between. The CDR3 covers 11 residues. The chain's CDR3 is CASIEGGKLFF. CDR3 coding DNA: TGTGCCAGCATCGAAGGGGGGAAACTGTTTTTT. Full variable domain (outside the CDR3, taken from reference TRBV25-1 and TRBJ1-4): EADIYQTPRYLVIGTGKKITLECSQTMGHDKMYWYQQDPGMELHLIHYSYGVNSTEKGDLSSESTVSRIRTEHFPLTLESARPSHTSQYLCASIEGGKLFFGSGTQLSVL.

The chain recombines TRBV28 with TRBJ1-1; a possible D gene is TRBD1 (6 bases). The CDR3 extends over 14 amino acids. V gave up 3 bases and J gave up 0 bases, with 8 bases separating them. From germline, CDR1 is MDHEN and CDR2 SYDVKM. The CDR3 region is CASSLDSLNTEAFF. The CDR3 DNA reads as TGTGCCAGCAGTTTGGACAGTTTGAACACTGAAGCTTTCTTT.

J is TRBJ2-7 and V is TRBV30; TRBD2 agrees at 9 bases. Germline assignment: CDR1 GTSNPN and CDR2 SVGIG (reference sequence). V shed 3 bases, J shed 3 bases, and the junction held 6 bases outside the gene matches. CDR3 length equals 14 residues. CDR3 sequence reads: CAWRTSGTSYEQYF. CDR3 DNA sequence: TGTGCCTGGAGGACTAGCGGAACCAGCTACGAGCAGTACTTC.

V usage is TRBV20-1 and J usage is TRBJ1-1; D is uncertain. The CDR3 sequence is 14 residues long. From germline, CDR1 is DFQATT and CDR2 SNEGSKA (reference sequence). V gave up 3 bases and J gave up 0 bases, with 11 bases separating them. CDR3 loop: CSASPGFMNTEAFF. CDR3 nucleotide sequence: TGCAGTGCTAGTCCGGGATTCATGAACACTGAAGCTTTCTTT.

The chain recombines TRBV27 with TRBJ1-1; D ambiguous. The germline gives CDR1 MNHEY, CDR2 SMNVEV (reference sequence). The CDR3 is made up of 16 amino acids. Trimming stripped 1 base from V and 1 base from J, with 13 bases between. Here the CDR3 reads CASSLLGRTPNTEAFF. The CDR3 DNA sequence: TGTGCCAGCAGTTTATTGGGCAGAACACCGAACACTGAAGCTTTCTTT.

The CDR3 nucleotides are TGCGCCAGCAGCCAAGTTTTTTCTGGACCCCTCACAGATACGCAGTATTTT. It yields the protein CASSQVFSGPLTDTQYF. V and J are TRBV4-1 and TRBJ2-3; D is ambiguous. The CDR3 has 17 amino acids. Germline values: CDR1 MGHRA, CDR2 YSYEKL. V lost 1 base, J lost 2 bases, and 16 bases lay in between.

The chain is built from TRBV19 and TRBJ2-2; D ambiguous. V lost 1 base, J lost 0 bases, and 3 bases lay in between. There are 14 residues in the CDR3. The V gene's germline CDR1 is LNHDA and CDR2 SQIVND (reference sequence). The CDR3 nucleotides read TGTGCCAGTAGTATAGGCCCGAACACCGGGGAGCTGTTTTTT. Residues: CASSIGPNTGELFF. The variable domain in full, completed from reference TRBV19 and TRBJ2-2, reads DGGITQSPKYLFRKEGQNVTLSCEQNLNHDAMYWYRQDPGQGLRLIYYSQIVNDFQKGDIAEGYSVSREKKESFPLTVTSAQKNPTAFYLCASSIGPNTGELFFGEGSRLTVL.

The rearrangement links TRBV5-1 to TRBJ2-2; 8 nucleotides line up with TRBD2. V shed 4 bases and J 9 bases; nucleotides not matched to a gene: 14. From germline, CDR1 is SGHRS and CDR2 YFSETQ. The length of the CDR3 is 16 residues. CDR3 coding DNA: TGCGCCAGCAGCCCCCTCAGCGGGAGCACCGGTCGGGAGCTGTTTTTT. Translating gives CASSPLSGSTGRELFF.

This sequence joins TRBV21-1 and TRBJ2-1; TRBD1 is the table's D call, not checked against the DNA. TRBV21-1 is listed as a pseudogene. CDR3 length: 16 residues. CDR3 sequence reads: CASSQRRDRGLDEQFF. Written as DNA, the CDR3 is TGTGCCAGCAGCCAAAGGAGGGACAGGGGGCTGGATGAGCAGTTCTTC.

This clone showed up just once. This rearrangement joins TRBV18 to TRBJ1-2; no clear D. The V gene's germline CDR1 is KGHSH and CDR2 LQKENI. V gave up 4 bases and J gave up 3 bases, with 6 bases separating them. CDR3 size: 12 residues. CDR3 amino acids: CASSQAYYGYTF. The CDR3 bases are TGTGCCAGCTCACAGGCGTACTATGGCTACACCTTC.

V and J are TRBV18 and TRBJ2-2; 8 nucleotides align to TRBD2. Germline assignment: CDR1 KGHSH and CDR2 LQKENI. This CDR3 is built from 16 residues. Unmatched junction bases numbered 3, after V lost 0 bases and J lost 3 bases. CDR3 region: CASSPPTGGYTGELFF. The CDR3 nucleotides read TGTGCCAGCTCACCACCGACGGGGGGGTACACCGGGGAGCTGTTTTTT.

The J gene is TRBJ2-2, the V gene TRBV13; tentative D call: TRBD2 (6 bases). The CDR3 has 15 residues. V was shortened by 2 bases and J by 4 bases, with 11 bases between the two germline ends. Germline CDR1 reads PRHDT; CDR2 reads FYEKMQ (reference sequence). The CDR3 nucleotides read TGTGCCAGCAGCTTAAAACGGGGGACCACCGGGGAGCTGTTTTTT. It translates to CASSLKRGTTGELFF.

This clone occurred once. V is TRBV10-1 and J is TRBJ1-5; possibly TRBD1 for D (6 bases). V was trimmed by 9 bases and J by 3 bases, leaving 18 bases between them. The CDR3 has 15 amino acids. CDR1 WNHNN and CDR2 SYGVQD come from the germline V gene (reference sequence). The CDR3 DNA is TGCGCCAGAGTGGGGGGGGCAGGTAACAATCAGCCCCAGCATTTT. Amino acid sequence: CARVGGAGNNQPQHF.

This chain connects TRBV14 to TRBJ2-5; D is possibly TRBD1 or TRBD2 (5 bases each). Trimming took 4 bases from V and 4 from J, leaving 10 bases between them. CDR1 SGHDN and CDR2 FVKESK come from the germline V gene. The CDR3 runs to 13 residues. The CDR3 nucleotides read TGTGCCAGCAGCCTCTCGGGACCAGAGACCCAGTACTTC. Amino acid sequence: CASSLSGPETQYF.

The rearrangement uses TRBV12-3 or TRBV12-4 and TRBJ2-7; unclear D gene. The CDR3 loop spans 13 amino acids. V lost 2 bases, J lost 3 bases, and 8 bases lay in between. This CDR3 reads CASSLMDIYEQYF. In DNA form, the CDR3 reads TGTGCCAGCAGTTTAATGGATATCTACGAGCAGTACTTC.

This chain joins TRBV28 and TRBJ1-4; 8 bases agree with TRBD1. CDR3 length equals 13 residues. J was trimmed by 7 bases and V by 8 bases; bases with no gene match: 6. Germline values: CDR1 MDHEN, CDR2 SYDVKM. The CDR3 coding sequence is TGTGCCAGCGACAGGGGCCGGCGTGAAAAACTGTTTTTT. Encoded protein: CASDRGRREKLFF.